This T cell receptor (beta chain) was observed in a study of post-analysis software for immune sequencing data. Study summary: There were relapsing-remitting, secondary progressive and progressive-relapsing multiple sclerosis among the disease courses included. Broader study findings: Patients had higher frequencies than controls of a handful of TRBV segments, including TRBV5-6, TRBV5-1 and TRBV20-1. Normalized Chao1 diversity in multiple sclerosis patients fell significantly below that of controls. F measure grouped same-batch samples tightly together.

There are a few counts of this clonotype. Its antigen is not known. The CDR3 covers 17 residues. V shed 3 bases and J shed 3 bases, with 21 bases lying between them. The germline V gene encodes CDR1 DFQATT and CDR2 SNEGSKA (reference sequence). Libraries were made from TCR beta cDNA, and they carried unique molecular identifiers. TCRdb analysed the PCR reads with MiXCR anew, one entry per CDR3 protein. The repertoire includes hundreds of thousands of distinct CDR3 sequences, 25% to 30% of them detected once, and roughly 0.53% sits in the top ten. The sequenced sample consisted of blood. The origin of this receptor is a girl aged 5-17 years with multiple sclerosis. The chain is built from TRBV20-1 and TRBJ1-5, with D perhaps TRBD1 (5 bases). CDR3 loop: CSASGRRGIPINQPQHF. In nucleotides, the CDR3 is TGCAGTGCTAGCGGGCGGAGGGGCATCCCTATCAATCAGCCCCAGCATTTT.